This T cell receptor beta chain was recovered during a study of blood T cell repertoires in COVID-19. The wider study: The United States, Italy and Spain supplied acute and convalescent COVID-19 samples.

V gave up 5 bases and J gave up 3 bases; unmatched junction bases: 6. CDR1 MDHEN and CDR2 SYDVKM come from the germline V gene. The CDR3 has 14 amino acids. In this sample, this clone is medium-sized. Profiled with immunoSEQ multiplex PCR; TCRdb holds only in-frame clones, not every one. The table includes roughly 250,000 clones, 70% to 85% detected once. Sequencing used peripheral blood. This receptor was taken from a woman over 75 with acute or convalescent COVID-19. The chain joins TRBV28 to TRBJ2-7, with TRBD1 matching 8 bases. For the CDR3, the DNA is TGTGCCAGCAGTCCCGGGACAGGTCACTACGAGCAGTACTTC. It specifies CASSPGTGHYEQYF.